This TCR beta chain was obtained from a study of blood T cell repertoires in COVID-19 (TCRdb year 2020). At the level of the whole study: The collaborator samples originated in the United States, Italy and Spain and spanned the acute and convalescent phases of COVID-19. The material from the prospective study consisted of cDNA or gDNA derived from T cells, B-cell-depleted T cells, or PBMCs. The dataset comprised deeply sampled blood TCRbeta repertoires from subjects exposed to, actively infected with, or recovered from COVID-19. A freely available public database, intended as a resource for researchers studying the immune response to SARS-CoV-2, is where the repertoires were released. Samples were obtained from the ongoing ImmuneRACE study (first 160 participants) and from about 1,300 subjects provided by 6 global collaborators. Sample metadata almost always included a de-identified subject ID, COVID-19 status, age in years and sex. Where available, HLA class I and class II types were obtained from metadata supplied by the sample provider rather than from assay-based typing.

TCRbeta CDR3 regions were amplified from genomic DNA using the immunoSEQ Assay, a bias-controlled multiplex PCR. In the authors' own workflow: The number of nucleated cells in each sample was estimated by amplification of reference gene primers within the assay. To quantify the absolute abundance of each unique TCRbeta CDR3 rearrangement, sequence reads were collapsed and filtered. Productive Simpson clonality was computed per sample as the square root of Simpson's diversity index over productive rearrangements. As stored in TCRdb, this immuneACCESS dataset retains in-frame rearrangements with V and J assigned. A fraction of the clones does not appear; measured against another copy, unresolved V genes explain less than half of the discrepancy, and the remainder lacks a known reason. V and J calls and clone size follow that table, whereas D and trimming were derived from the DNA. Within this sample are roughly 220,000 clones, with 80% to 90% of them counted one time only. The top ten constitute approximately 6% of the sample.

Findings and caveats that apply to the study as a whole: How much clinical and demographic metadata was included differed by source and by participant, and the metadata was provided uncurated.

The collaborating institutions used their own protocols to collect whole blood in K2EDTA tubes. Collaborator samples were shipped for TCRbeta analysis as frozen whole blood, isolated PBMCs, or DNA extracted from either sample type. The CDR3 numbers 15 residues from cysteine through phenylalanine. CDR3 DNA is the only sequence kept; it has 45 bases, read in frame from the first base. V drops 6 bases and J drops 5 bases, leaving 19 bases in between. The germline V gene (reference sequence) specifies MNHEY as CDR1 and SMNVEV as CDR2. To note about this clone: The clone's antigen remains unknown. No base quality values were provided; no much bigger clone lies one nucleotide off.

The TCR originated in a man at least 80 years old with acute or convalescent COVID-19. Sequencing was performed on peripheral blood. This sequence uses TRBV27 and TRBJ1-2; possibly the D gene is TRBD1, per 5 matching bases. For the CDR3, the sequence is CASRIRQTGAYGYTF. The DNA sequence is TGTGCCAGCAGGATAAGACAGACTGGGGCATATGGCTACACCTTC.